The rows below give T cell receptor beta chains drawn from one sample of a study of graft-versus-host responses after intestinal transplantation. For these TCRs, the target antigens are not known. Assay: immunoSEQ multiplex PCR; the TCRdb copy retains only in-frame clones and omits some. The table records around 78,000 clones, around 86% of them present only once. Sequences were derived from unstimulated CD8+ T cells sorted from spleen or lymph node cells, sampled before transplant. All receptors come from a human donor who was the organ donor for an intestinal transplant. CDR3s include the opening cysteine and the closing phenylalanine or tryptophan. D genes are given only for firm matches. Not all rows give a size; the values are once, few, many and, for expanded clones, a class.

D gene: .; clone size: .; V gene: TRBV6-5; CDR3 length: 12; J gene: TRBJ1-3; CDR3 protein: CASSYEGNTIYF; CDR3 DNA: TGTGCCAGCAGTTACGAAGGAAACACCATATATTTT
D gene: .; clone size: once; V gene: TRBV29-1; CDR3 length: 15; J gene: TRBJ1-2; CDR3 protein: CSVEDLRGLNYGYTF; CDR3 DNA: TGCAGCGTTGAAGATCTTCGAGGGTTAAACTATGGCTACACCTTC
D gene: .; clone size: .; V gene: TRBV19; CDR3 length: 14; J gene: TRBJ2-1; CDR3 protein: CASSMSQVGDEQFF; CDR3 DNA: TGTGCCAGTAGTATGAGCCAAGTGGGGGATGAGCAGTTCTTC
D gene: TRBD1; clone size: .; V gene: TRBV30; CDR3 length: 17; J gene: TRBJ1-6; CDR3 protein: CAWSVLIRQGYNSPLHF; CDR3 DNA: TGTGCCTGGAGTGTACTTATCCGACAGGGCTATAATTCACCCCTCCACTTT
D gene: .; clone size: .; V gene: TRBV19; CDR3 length: 14; J gene: TRBJ1-5; CDR3 protein: CASSLQGGNQPQHF; CDR3 DNA: TGTGCCAGTAGTTTACAGGGCGGCAATCAGCCCCAGCATTTT
D gene: .; clone size: .; V gene: TRBV15; CDR3 length: 17; J gene: TRBJ1-4; CDR3 protein: CATSRDYGVFADEKLFF; CDR3 DNA: TGTGCCACCAGCAGAGATTACGGGGTTTTCGCGGATGAAAAACTGTTTTTT
D gene: .; clone size: .; V gene: TRBV4-2; CDR3 length: 14; J gene: TRBJ1-1; CDR3 protein: CASSHARRRTEAFF; CDR3 DNA: TGTGCCAGCAGTCATGCGCGCCGGAGGACTGAAGCTTTCTTT
D gene: TRBD1; clone size: .; V gene: TRBV28; CDR3 length: 15; J gene: TRBJ1-6; CDR3 protein: CASSIYRGMDSPLHF; CDR3 DNA: TGTGCCAGCAGTATTTACAGGGGAATGGATTCACCCCTCCACTTT
D gene: .; clone size: .; V gene: TRBV11-2; CDR3 length: 15; J gene: TRBJ2-7; CDR3 protein: CASSLDIGVTYEQYF; CDR3 DNA: TGTGCCAGCAGCTTAGACATTGGTGTTACCTACGAGCAGTACTTC
D gene: .; clone size: .; V gene: TRBV21-1; CDR3 length: 18; J gene: TRBJ1-1; CDR3 protein: CASSNLVEWTRYNTEAFF; CDR3 DNA: TGTGCCAGCAGCAATCTCGTCGAATGGACACGCTACAACACTGAAGCTTTCTTT
D gene: .; clone size: .; V gene: TRBV28; CDR3 length: 21; J gene: TRBJ2-2; CDR3 protein: CASNRPGRTLLPPTDTGELFF; CDR3 DNA: TGTGCCAGCAACCGGCCGGGACGCACCCTTTTACCCCCAACGGACACCGGGGAGCTGTTTTTT
D gene: .; clone size: .; V gene: TRBV6-6; CDR3 length: 11; J gene: TRBJ1-2; CDR3 protein: CASGGNYGYTF; CDR3 DNA: TGTGCCAGCGGGGGCAACTATGGCTACACCTTC
D gene: .; clone size: .; V gene: TRBV2; CDR3 length: 15; J gene: TRBJ1-6; CDR3 protein: CASTTPGPYNSPLHF; CDR3 DNA: TGTGCCAGCACCACGCCGGGACCGTATAATTCACCCCTCCACTTT
D gene: TRBD1; clone size: .; V gene: TRBV7-6; CDR3 length: 16; J gene: TRBJ1-6; CDR3 protein: CASSPQGGGGNSPLHF; CDR3 DNA: TGTGCCAGCAGCCCCCAGGGGGGGGGCGGTAATTCACCCCTCCACTTT
D gene: .; clone size: .; V gene: TRBV15; CDR3 length: 13; J gene: TRBJ2-7; CDR3 protein: CATSPSQGYEQYF; CDR3 DNA: TGTGCCACCAGCCCCTCACAGGGCTACGAGCAGTACTTC
D gene: .; clone size: once; V gene: TRBV19; CDR3 length: 15; J gene: TRBJ1-1; CDR3 protein: CASSMHYTGNTEAFF; CDR3 DNA: TGTGCCAGTAGTATGCATTATACAGGGAACACTGAAGCTTTCTTT
D gene: .; clone size: few; V gene: TRBV6-1; CDR3 length: 13; J gene: TRBJ1-6; CDR3 protein: CASNDRPQSPLHF; CDR3 DNA: TGTGCCAGCAACGACAGGCCCCAATCACCCCTCCACTTT
D gene: TRBD2; clone size: .; V gene: TRBV19; CDR3 length: 15; J gene: TRBJ2-1; CDR3 protein: CASSIKAGVGNEQFF; CDR3 DNA: TGTGCCAGTAGTATAAAAGCGGGGGTTGGGAATGAGCAGTTCTTC
D gene: .; clone size: .; V gene: TRBV6-6; CDR3 length: 15; J gene: TRBJ1-5; CDR3 protein: CASSYSRGSNQPQHF; CDR3 DNA: TGTGCCAGCAGTTACTCACGGGGGAGCAATCAGCCCCAGCATTTT